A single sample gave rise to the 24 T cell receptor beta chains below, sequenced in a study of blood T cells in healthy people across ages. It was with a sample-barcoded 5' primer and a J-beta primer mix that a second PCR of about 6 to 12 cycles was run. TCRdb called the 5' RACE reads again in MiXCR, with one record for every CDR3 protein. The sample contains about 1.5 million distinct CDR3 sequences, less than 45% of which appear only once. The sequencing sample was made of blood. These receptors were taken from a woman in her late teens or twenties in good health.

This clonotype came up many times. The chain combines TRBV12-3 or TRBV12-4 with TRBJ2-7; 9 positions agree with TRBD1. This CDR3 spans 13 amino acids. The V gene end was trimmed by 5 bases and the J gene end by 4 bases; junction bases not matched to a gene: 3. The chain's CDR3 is CASSTGTGYEQYF. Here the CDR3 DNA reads TGTGCCAGCAGTACCGGGACAGGGTACGAGCAGTACTTC.

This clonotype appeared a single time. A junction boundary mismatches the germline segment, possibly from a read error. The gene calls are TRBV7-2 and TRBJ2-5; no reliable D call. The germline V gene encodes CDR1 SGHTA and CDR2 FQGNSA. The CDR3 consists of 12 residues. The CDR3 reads CVSSPGQETQYF. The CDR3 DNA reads TGTGTCAGCAGCCCTGGGCAAGAGACCCAGTACTTC. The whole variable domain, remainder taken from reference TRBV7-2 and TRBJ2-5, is GAGVSQSPSNKVTEKGKDVELRCDPISGHTALYWYRQSLGQGLEFLIYFQGNSAPDKSGLPSDRFSAERTGGSVSTLTIQRTQQEDSAVYLCVSSPGQETQYFGPGTRLLVL.

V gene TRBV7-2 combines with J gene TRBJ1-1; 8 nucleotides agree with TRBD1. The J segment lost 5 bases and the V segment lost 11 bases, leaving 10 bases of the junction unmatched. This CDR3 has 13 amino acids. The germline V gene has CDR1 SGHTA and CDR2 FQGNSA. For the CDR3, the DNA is TGTGCCTCAATAGGGCAGGGGGCAACTGAAGCTTTCTTT. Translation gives CASIGQGATEAFF.

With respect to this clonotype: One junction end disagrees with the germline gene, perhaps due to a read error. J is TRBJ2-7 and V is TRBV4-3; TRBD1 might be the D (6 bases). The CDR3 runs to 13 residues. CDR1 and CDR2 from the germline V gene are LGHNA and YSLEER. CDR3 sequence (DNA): TGCGCCGGCAGCCAGGGCAGGGGATACGAGCAGTACTTC. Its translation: CAGSQGRGYEQYF.

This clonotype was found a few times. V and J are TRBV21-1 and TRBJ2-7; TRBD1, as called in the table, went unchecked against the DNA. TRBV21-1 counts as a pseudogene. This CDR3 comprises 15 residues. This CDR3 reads CASSKGGIGRHEQYF. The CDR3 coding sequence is TGTGCCAGCAGCAAAGGAGGTATAGGGCGACACGAGCAGTACTTC.

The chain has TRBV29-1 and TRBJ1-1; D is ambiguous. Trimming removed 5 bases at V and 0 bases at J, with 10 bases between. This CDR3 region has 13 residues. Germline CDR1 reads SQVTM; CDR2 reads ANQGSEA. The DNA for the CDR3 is TGCAGCGTTCGGGGAATCATGAACACTGAAGCTTTCTTT. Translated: CSVRGIMNTEAFF.

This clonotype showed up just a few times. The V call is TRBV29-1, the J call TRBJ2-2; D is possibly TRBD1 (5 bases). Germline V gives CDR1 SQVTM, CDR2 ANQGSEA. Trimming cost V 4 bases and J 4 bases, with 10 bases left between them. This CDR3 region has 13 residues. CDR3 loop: CSVGGWVTGELFF. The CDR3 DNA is TGCAGCGTTGGGGGCTGGGTCACCGGGGAGCTGTTTTTT.

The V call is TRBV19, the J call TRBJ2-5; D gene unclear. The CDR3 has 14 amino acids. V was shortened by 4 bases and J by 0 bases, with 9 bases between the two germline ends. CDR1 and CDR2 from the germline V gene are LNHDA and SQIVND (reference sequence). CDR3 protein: CASSSRTYQETQYF. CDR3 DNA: TGTGCCAGTAGTAGCCGGACCTACCAAGAGACCCAGTACTTC.

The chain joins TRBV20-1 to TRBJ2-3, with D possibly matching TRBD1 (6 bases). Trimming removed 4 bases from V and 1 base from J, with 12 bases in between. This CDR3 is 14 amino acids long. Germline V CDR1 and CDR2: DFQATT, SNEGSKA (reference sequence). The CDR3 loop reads CSATQGYRTDTQYF. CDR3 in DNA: TGCAGTGCTACCCAGGGGTACCGCACAGATACGCAGTATTTT.

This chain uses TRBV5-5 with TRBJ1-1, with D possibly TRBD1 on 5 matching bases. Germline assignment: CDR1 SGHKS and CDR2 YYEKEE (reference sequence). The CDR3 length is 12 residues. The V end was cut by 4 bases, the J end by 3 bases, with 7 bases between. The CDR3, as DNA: TGTGCCAGCAGCCAACAGGACACTGAAGCTTTCTTT. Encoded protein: CASSQQDTEAFF.

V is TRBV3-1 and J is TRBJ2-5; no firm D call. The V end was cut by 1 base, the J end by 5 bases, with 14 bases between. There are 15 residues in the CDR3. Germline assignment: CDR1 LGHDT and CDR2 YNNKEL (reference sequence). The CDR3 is CASSQGSSEPETQYF. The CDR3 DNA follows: TGTGCCAGCAGCCAAGGATCGAGCGAGCCGGAGACCCAGTACTTC.

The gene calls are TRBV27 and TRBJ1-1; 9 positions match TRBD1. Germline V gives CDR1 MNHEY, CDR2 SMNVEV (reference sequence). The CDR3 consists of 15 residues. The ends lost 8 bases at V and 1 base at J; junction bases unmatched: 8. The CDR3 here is CASLDRGGGNTEAFF. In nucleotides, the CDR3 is TGTGCCAGCTTGGACAGGGGCGGAGGGAACACTGAAGCTTTCTTT.

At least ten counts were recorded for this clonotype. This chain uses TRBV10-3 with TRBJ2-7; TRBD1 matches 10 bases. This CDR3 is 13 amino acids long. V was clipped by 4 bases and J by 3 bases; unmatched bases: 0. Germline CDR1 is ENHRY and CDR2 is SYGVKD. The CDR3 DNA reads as TGTGCCATCAGTGGGACAGGGGGCTACGAGCAGTACTTC. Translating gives CAISGTGGYEQYF.

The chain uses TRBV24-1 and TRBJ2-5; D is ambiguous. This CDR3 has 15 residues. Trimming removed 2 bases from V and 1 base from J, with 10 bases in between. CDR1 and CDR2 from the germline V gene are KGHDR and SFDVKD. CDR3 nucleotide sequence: TGTGCCACCAGTGATTCCGGACGGACCCAAGAGACCCAGTACTTC. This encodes CATSDSGRTQETQYF.

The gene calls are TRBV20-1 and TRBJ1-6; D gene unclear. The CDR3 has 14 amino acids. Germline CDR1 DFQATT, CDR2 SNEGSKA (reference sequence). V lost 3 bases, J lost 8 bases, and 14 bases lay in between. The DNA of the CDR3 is TGCAGTGCTAGTATAGGGCACGTGGATTCACCCCTCCACTTT. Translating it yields CSASIGHVDSPLHF.

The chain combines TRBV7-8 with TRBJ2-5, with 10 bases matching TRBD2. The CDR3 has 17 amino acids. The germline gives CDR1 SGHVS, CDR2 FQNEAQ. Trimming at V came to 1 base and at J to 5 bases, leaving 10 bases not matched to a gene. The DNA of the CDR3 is TGTGCCAGCAGCTTAGGGAACCTAGCGGGGGTACGGGAGACCCAGTACTTC. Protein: CASSLGNLAGVRETQYF.

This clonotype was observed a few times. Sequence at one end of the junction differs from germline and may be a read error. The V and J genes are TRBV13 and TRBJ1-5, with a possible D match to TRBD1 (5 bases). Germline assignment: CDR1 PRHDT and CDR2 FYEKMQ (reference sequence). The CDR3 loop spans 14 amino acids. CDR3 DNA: TGTGCCAGCAGCGTAGGGGTTCGGAATCAGCCCCAGCATTTT. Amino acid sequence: CASSVGVRNQPQHF.

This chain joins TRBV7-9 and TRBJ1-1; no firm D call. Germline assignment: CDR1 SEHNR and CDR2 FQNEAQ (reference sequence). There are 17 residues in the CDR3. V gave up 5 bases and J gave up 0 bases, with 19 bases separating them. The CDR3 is CASSRPGRKAMNTEAFF. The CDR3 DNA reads TGTGCCAGCAGCAGACCGGGCCGAAAAGCCATGAACACTGAAGCTTTCTTT.

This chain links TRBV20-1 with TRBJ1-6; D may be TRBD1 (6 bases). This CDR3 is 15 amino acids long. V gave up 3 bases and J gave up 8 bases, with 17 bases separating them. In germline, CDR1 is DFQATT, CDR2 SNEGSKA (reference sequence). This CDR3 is CSARSAGALDSPLHF. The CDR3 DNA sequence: TGCAGTGCTAGGTCCGCGGGGGCGTTAGATTCACCCCTCCACTTT.

The CDR3 here is CASSVVGGQSYEQYF. The DNA for the CDR3 is TGTGCCAGCAGCGTCGTAGGCGGACAGTCCTACGAGCAGTACTTC. The chain combines TRBV7-2 with TRBJ2-7; a possible D gene is TRBD1 (6 bases). Germline CDR1 SGHTA, CDR2 FQGNSA. Trimming shortened V by 5 bases and J by 1 base, and 15 bases separated the two germline ends. CDR3 length: 15 amino acids.

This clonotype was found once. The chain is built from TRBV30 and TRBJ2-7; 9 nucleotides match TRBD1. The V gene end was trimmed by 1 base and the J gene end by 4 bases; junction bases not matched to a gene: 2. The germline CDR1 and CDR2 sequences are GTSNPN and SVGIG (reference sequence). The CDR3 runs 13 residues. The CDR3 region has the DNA TGTGCCTGGAGTGGGGACAGGGCATACGAGCAGTACTTC. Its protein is CAWSGDRAYEQYF.

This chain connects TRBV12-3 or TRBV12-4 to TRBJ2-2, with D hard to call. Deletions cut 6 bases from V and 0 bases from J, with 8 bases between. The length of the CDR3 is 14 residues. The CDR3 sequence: CASSPHTNTGELFF. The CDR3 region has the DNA TGTGCCAGCAGCCCCCATACGAACACCGGGGAGCTGTTTTTT.

The CDR3 DNA sequence: TGCAGTGCTCCCTCTAGCGGGGGGCTCTCAGATACGCAGTATTTT. It is translated as CSAPSSGGLSDTQYF. This chain links TRBV20-1 with TRBJ2-3; 11 nucleotides agree with TRBD2. Per germline, CDR1 DFQATT and CDR2 SNEGSKA (reference sequence). The J segment lost 4 bases and the V segment lost 5 bases, leaving 8 bases of the junction unmatched. CDR3 length: 15 residues.

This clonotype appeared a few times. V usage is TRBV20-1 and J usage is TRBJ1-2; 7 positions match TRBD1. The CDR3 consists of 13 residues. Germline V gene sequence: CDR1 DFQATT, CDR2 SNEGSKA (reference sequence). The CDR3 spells CSVWLRQGSGYTF. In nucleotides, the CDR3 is TGCAGCGTTTGGTTACGACAGGGCTCTGGCTACACCTTC.